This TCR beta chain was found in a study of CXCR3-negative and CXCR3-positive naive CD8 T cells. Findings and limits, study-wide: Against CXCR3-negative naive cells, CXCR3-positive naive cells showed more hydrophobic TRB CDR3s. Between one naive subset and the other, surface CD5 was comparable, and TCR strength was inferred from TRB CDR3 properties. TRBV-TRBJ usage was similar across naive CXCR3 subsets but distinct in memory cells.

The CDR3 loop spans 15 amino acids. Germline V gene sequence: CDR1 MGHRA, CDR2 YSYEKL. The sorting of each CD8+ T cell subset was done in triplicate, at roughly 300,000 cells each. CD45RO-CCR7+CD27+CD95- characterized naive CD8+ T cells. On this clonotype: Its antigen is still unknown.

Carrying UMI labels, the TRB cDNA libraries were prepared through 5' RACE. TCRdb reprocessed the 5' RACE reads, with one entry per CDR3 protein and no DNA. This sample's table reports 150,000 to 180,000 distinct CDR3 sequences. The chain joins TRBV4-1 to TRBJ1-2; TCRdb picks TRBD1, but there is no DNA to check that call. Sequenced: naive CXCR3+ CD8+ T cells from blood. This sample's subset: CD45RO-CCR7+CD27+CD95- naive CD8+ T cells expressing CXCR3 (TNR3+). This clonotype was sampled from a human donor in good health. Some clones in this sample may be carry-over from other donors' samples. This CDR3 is CASSQEGQLNYGYTF.